This TCR beta chain was observed in a study of graft-versus-host responses after intestinal transplantation (dated by TCRdb to the early 2020s). Describing the broader study: The transplants that recipients received were multivisceral, liver-intestinal, or isolated intestinal. Alloreactive clones were identified by sequencing pre-transplant mixed lymphocyte reaction products and comparing them with unstimulated pre-transplant donor and recipient T cells. Anti-thymocyte globulin induction was given to all recipients, followed by maintenance tacrolimus and steroids for approximately 3 years. The cohort enrolled some 23 intestinal transplant recipients including one retransplant, and a few patients lacking pretransplant specimens were excluded. Graft-versus-host and host-versus-graft alloreactive T cell clones were tracked in the graft, circulation and bone marrow after intestinal transplantation using bulk TCR-beta CDR3 sequencing. Instead of going to the commercial service, samples from a few later patients were sequenced in-house on an Illumina MiSeq and processed with MiXCR. A peak of at least 4% donor T cells among recipient peripheral blood mononuclear cells was the definition used for donor T cell macrochimerism.

The protocol used for the library was the immunoSEQ multiplex PCR assay. High-throughput TCR-beta CDR3 sequencing of genomic DNA from most patients was performed by Adaptive Biotechnologies. Regarding the original processing steps: Adaptive's ImmunoSEQ software was the source of the TCR sequencing data for 15 to 20 patients, while a few other patients were processed with MiXCR and VDJtools. CDR3 nucleotide sequences shared between donor and recipient were removed because their origin could not be assigned. To be classed as alloreactive, a clone needed at least 2-fold expansion over unstimulated cells and a minimum CFSE-low frequency of 0.002% (template counts) or 0.001% (read counts). Mappable clones were those detected in sequenced pre-transplant spleen, lymph node, or MLR CFSE-low populations of the donor or recipient. The cumulative frequency of alloreactive clones was calculated as a percentage of all sequences, weighted by copy number. What TCRdb holds here is the immuneACCESS table cut down to in-frame rearrangements. Part of the clones is not present; checked against another copy, under half of the missing clones reflect an unresolved V gene, and the others are unexplained. The DNA was the basis for D and trimming; V, J and clone size are from that table. The sample includes 4,000 or so clones, with approximately 80% observed a single time. About 15% of the sample is in the top ten clones.

V is shortened by 3 bases, J by 1 base, and the region joining them spans 9 bases. The CDR3 covers 14 residues, taking in both the cysteine and the phenylalanine. The DNA shown is the 42-base CDR3, in frame from base 1. Per the germline V gene (reference sequence), SGHAT is the CDR1 and FQDESV is the CDR2. Comments on this clone: Its antigen is currently not known. No much larger clone exists at a distance of one base, and base qualities are not known.

Findings and caveats that apply to the study as a whole: Early after transplant, peak levels of circulating GvH clones were associated with declines in HvG clones. GvH clones turned up in recipient bone marrow, with some appearing earlier in ileal mucosa or blood, a pattern consistent with an intestinal mucosal origin. Conclusions were limited by the relatively low number and heterogeneity of intestinal transplant patients. Patients with donor T cell macrochimerism had high GvH to HvG T cell clonal ratios in their allografts.

To isolate intraepithelial and lamina propria lymphocytes from graft specimens, dithiothreitol, EDTA incubations and collagenase D digestion were used. Bulk TCR-beta sequencing was performed on serial intestinal graft biopsy specimens collected as late as 600 days after transplant. The source material was ileum tissue, sampled just under 350 days after intestinal transplantation. This clonotype was obtained from a human patient who received an intestinal transplant, so some T cells may come from the graft donor. Recombination joined TRBV11-1 with TRBJ1-1; the D gene is perhaps TRBD1, on 5 matching bases. In nucleotides, the sequence is TGTGCCAGCAGCTTCGGGAGGGGGAACACTGAAGCTTTCTTT. The encoded protein is CASSFGRGNTEAFF.